The rows below give T cell receptor beta chains drawn from one sample of a study of T cell responses to AZD1222 COVID-19 vaccine. Some clones are missing from TCRdb's copy, which holds only in-frame ones; the method was immunoSEQ multiplex PCR. The data contain 150,000 to 200,000 clones, around 88% of them singletons. The sequenced sample was peripheral blood, obtained 28 days after the second AZD1222 dose. Source of these receptors: an adult who received the AZD1222 COVID-19 vaccine. Both conserved end residues are part of each CDR3. The order of the fields is V gene, CDR3 length, D gene, J gene, CDR3 protein. A D gene is named only where the DNA matches it firmly.

v_call: TRBV25-1; cdr3_length: 16; d_call: .; j_call: TRBJ1-1; cdr3_aa: CASTEADDIWNTEAFF
v_call: TRBV3-1/TRBV3-2; cdr3_length: 14; d_call: TRBD1; j_call: TRBJ1-4; cdr3_aa: CASSQRGGIEKLFF
v_call: TRBV7-8; cdr3_length: 17; d_call: .; j_call: TRBJ1-5; cdr3_aa: CASSLVGLRYSNQPQHF
v_call: TRBV6-2/TRBV6-3; cdr3_length: 16; d_call: .; j_call: TRBJ1-4; cdr3_aa: CASSTGVDGPNEKLFF
v_call: TRBV5-1; cdr3_length: 13; d_call: .; j_call: TRBJ2-3; cdr3_aa: CASSLAWRDTQYF
v_call: TRBV10-1; cdr3_length: 13; d_call: .; j_call: TRBJ2-7; cdr3_aa: CASSRNPLEEQYF
v_call: TRBV7-2; cdr3_length: 13; d_call: .; j_call: TRBJ1-3; cdr3_aa: CASKVDIGNTIYF
v_call: TRBV19; cdr3_length: 14; d_call: .; j_call: TRBJ1-4; cdr3_aa: CASSISRESEKLFF
v_call: TRBV6-5; cdr3_length: 12; d_call: TRBD1; j_call: TRBJ1-2; cdr3_aa: CASSRTGRGYTF
v_call: TRBV5-1; cdr3_length: 13; d_call: .; j_call: TRBJ1-2; cdr3_aa: CASSQGRLYGYTF
v_call: TRBV18; cdr3_length: 17; d_call: TRBD2; j_call: TRBJ2-3; cdr3_aa: CASSPIAGGLGTDTQYF
v_call: TRBV10-2; cdr3_length: 16; d_call: .; j_call: TRBJ1-5; cdr3_aa: CASSEGSLPFNQPQHF
v_call: TRBV11-3; cdr3_length: 13; d_call: .; j_call: TRBJ2-7; cdr3_aa: CASSDRRLGEQYF
v_call: TRBV3-1/TRBV3-2; cdr3_length: 13; d_call: .; j_call: TRBJ2-5; cdr3_aa: CASSWGLQETQYF
v_call: TRBV5-5; cdr3_length: 15; d_call: TRBD2; j_call: TRBJ2-2; cdr3_aa: CASSLGGANTGELFF
v_call: TRBV19; cdr3_length: 14; d_call: .; j_call: TRBJ1-5; cdr3_aa: CASLPAPSNQPQHF
v_call: TRBV6-4; cdr3_length: 14; d_call: TRBD1; j_call: TRBJ1-2; cdr3_aa: CASSADRGFSGYTF
v_call: TRBV2; cdr3_length: 14; d_call: TRBD1; j_call: TRBJ1-1; cdr3_aa: CASSWTGGRTEAFF
v_call: TRBV30; cdr3_length: 14; d_call: .; j_call: TRBJ1-3; cdr3_aa: CAWSVDNSGNTIYF
v_call: TRBV9; cdr3_length: 14; d_call: TRBD2; j_call: TRBJ2-2; cdr3_aa: CASSAGLRTGELFF
v_call: TRBV28; cdr3_length: 15; d_call: TRBD1; j_call: TRBJ1-2; cdr3_aa: CASSVPGQGIYGYTF
v_call: TRBV19; cdr3_length: 16; d_call: .; j_call: TRBJ1-2; cdr3_aa: CASTLGDTTENYGYTF
v_call: TRBV5-4; cdr3_length: 14; d_call: .; j_call: TRBJ2-3; cdr3_aa: CASSYGRDTDTQYF
v_call: TRBV6-4; cdr3_length: 13; d_call: .; j_call: TRBJ1-3; cdr3_aa: CASSERQGNTIYF
v_call: TRBV9; cdr3_length: 17; d_call: .; j_call: TRBJ1-2; cdr3_aa: CASSVDAGGEGNYGYTF
v_call: TRBV7-9; cdr3_length: 17; d_call: TRBD2; j_call: TRBJ2-1; cdr3_aa: CASTRTSGGPSYNEQFF
v_call: TRBV30; cdr3_length: 14; d_call: .; j_call: TRBJ1-1; cdr3_aa: CAWGTLGANAEAFF
v_call: TRBV7-9; cdr3_length: 19; d_call: .; j_call: TRBJ2-2; cdr3_aa: CASSYLNAGTTANTGELFF
v_call: TRBV6-5; cdr3_length: 14; d_call: .; j_call: TRBJ1-4; cdr3_aa: CASSYSGGREKLFF
v_call: TRBV6-1; cdr3_length: 18; d_call: .; j_call: TRBJ1-2; cdr3_aa: CASSEYATQLGRPYGYTF
v_call: TRBV27; cdr3_length: 14; d_call: .; j_call: TRBJ2-7; cdr3_aa: CASSLLGQPYEQYF
v_call: TRBV6-1; cdr3_length: 14; d_call: .; j_call: TRBJ1-4; cdr3_aa: CASSETGFGEKLFF
v_call: TRBV6-5; cdr3_length: 15; d_call: .; j_call: TRBJ1-6; cdr3_aa: CASSSSGRRDSPLHF
v_call: TRBV16; cdr3_length: 18; d_call: TRBD1; j_call: TRBJ2-7; cdr3_aa: CASSQWKRGTGSTYEQYF
v_call: TRBV12-3/TRBV12-4; cdr3_length: 13; d_call: TRBD1; j_call: TRBJ1-2; cdr3_aa: CASRAGQGIRNTF
v_call: TRBV19; cdr3_length: 15; d_call: .; j_call: TRBJ2-1; cdr3_aa: CASSPRGGGGLGQFF
v_call: TRBV7-3; cdr3_length: 14; d_call: .; j_call: TRBJ2-2; cdr3_aa: CASSLARNTGELFF
v_call: TRBV20-1; cdr3_length: 11; d_call: .; j_call: TRBJ2-5; cdr3_aa: CSARGGETQYF
v_call: TRBV27; cdr3_length: 13; d_call: .; j_call: TRBJ2-2; cdr3_aa: CASTSGFTGELFF
v_call: TRBV30; cdr3_length: 12; d_call: .; j_call: TRBJ2-2; cdr3_aa: CAWKKGPGELFF